A single sample gave rise to the 17 T cell receptor beta chains below, sequenced in a study of blood T cell repertoires in COVID-19. Sequenced by immunoSEQ multiplex PCR; TCRdb stores in-frame clones only, minus some. The repertoire holds approximately 230,000 clones, with 88% as singletons. Material for sequencing was peripheral blood. Receptor source: a man older than 75 with acute or convalescent COVID-19.

This chain uses TRBV9 with TRBJ1-2; 7 bases line up with TRBD1. Trimming cost V 4 bases and J 2 bases; bases outside gene matches: 8. This CDR3 is built from 15 residues. Germline values: CDR1 SGDLS, CDR2 YYNGEE. The CDR3 DNA reads TGTGCCAGCAGCTCACAGGGGTTGTCCAACTATGGCTACACCTTC. Its translation is CASSSQGLSNYGYTF.

The chain links TRBV28 to TRBJ2-1, with 12 bases matching TRBD2. The CDR3 is 16 amino acids. Germline CDR1 is MDHEN and CDR2 is SYDVKM. The ends lost 5 bases at V and 6 bases at J; junction bases unmatched: 8. CDR3 amino acids: CASSNPLAGGFNEQFF. Here the CDR3 DNA reads TGTGCCAGCAGTAACCCTCTAGCGGGAGGGTTCAATGAGCAGTTCTTC. Full variable domain (remainder filled in from reference TRBV28 and TRBJ2-1): DVKVTQSSRYLVKRTGEKVFLECVQDMDHENMFWYRQDPGLGLRLIYFSYDVKMKEKGDIPEGYSVSREKKERFSLILESASTNQTSMYLCASSNPLAGGFNEQFFGPGTRLTVL.

A single count supports this clone. The chain employs TRBV28 and TRBJ1-4; no reliable D call. The V end was cut by 3 bases, the J end by 0 bases, with 5 bases between. This CDR3 region has 14 residues. From germline, CDR1 is MDHEN and CDR2 SYDVKM. The CDR3 region has the DNA TGTGCCAGCAGTTTGTCTGCAACTAATGAAAAACTGTTTTTT. Amino acids: CASSLSATNEKLFF.

The chain combines TRBV19 with TRBJ1-5, with 7 nucleotides matching TRBD1. The trim removed 6 bases at V and 3 bases at J, leaving 2 bases unmatched. The CDR3 has 13 amino acids. Germline values: CDR1 LNHDA, CDR2 SQIVND (reference sequence). This CDR3 is CASSTGVNQPQHF. In DNA, the CDR3 is TGTGCCAGTAGCACAGGGGTCAATCAGCCCCAGCATTTT.

This rearrangement joins TRBV29-1 to TRBJ2-1; D uncertain. CDR3 size: 11 residues. Germline assignment: CDR1 SQVTM and CDR2 ANQGSEA. Trimming cost V 4 bases and J 4 bases, with 5 bases left between them. CDR3 in amino acids: CSVARYNEQFF. The CDR3 nucleotides are TGCAGCGTTGCCAGATACAATGAGCAGTTCTTC.

This clone showed up just once. J is TRBJ2-7 and V is TRBV20-1; TRBD2 agrees at 7 bases. CDR1 DFQATT and CDR2 SNEGSKA come from the germline V gene (reference sequence). The CDR3 spans 15 residues. The junction had 18 bases not matched to a gene; V was cut back by 3 bases and J by 10 bases. The CDR3 DNA sequence: TGCAGTGCTAGTACCCCGGGGAGGGCGGCCACCAATCAGTACTTC. Its translation is CSASTPGRAATNQYF.

The CDR3 loop reads CASSSVDSYGYTF. The CDR3, as DNA: TGTGCCAGCAGTTCCGTGGACTCTTATGGCTACACCTTC. The gene calls are TRBV12-3 or TRBV12-4 and TRBJ1-2; D uncertain. Trimming removed 4 bases at V and 5 bases at J, with 11 bases between. The CDR3 consists of 13 residues.

The gene calls are TRBV29-1 and TRBJ2-1; 7 nucleotides line up with TRBD2. The J segment lost 5 bases and the V segment lost 4 bases, leaving 5 bases of the junction unmatched. CDR1 and CDR2 from the germline V gene are SQVTM and ANQGSEA. The CDR3 is 13 amino acids. The chain's CDR3 is CSVGIGGNNEQFF. CDR3 coding DNA: TGCAGCGTTGGGATCGGGGGGAACAATGAGCAGTTCTTC.

This clone was seen only a few times. This sequence joins TRBV18 and TRBJ2-5; 8 nucleotides align to TRBD1. In germline, CDR1 is KGHSH, CDR2 LQKENI. The CDR3 runs 15 residues. J lost 5 bases, V lost 4 bases, and 9 bases had no gene match. The CDR3 sequence: CASSLAGTGTETQYF. CDR3 nucleotides: TGTGCCAGCTCACTCGCCGGGACAGGAACGGAGACCCAGTACTTC.

The rearrangement uses TRBV5-4 and TRBJ2-3; D perhaps matches TRBD2 (7 bases). V shed 7 bases and J shed 4 bases, with 19 bases lying between them. The CDR3 is 15 amino acids. From germline, CDR1 is SGHNT and CDR2 YYREEE (reference sequence). The DNA of the CDR3 is TGTGCCAGCTCTAGCGGAGGGGGGAGGGCAGATACGCAGTATTTT. Translating it yields CASSSGGGRADTQYF.

Remarks on this clone: The sample has other DNA sequences that encode this CDR3 too. V gene TRBV6-5 combines with J gene TRBJ1-1; TRBD1 is a possible D gene (5 bases). The germline V gene has CDR1 MNHEY and CDR2 SVGAGI. V shed 5 bases and J shed 3 bases, with 10 bases lying between them. The CDR3 runs 13 residues. CDR3 residues: CASSPRGDTEAFF. In DNA form, the CDR3 reads TGTGCCAGCAGTCCTCGGGGGGACACTGAAGCTTTCTTT.

The genes are TRBV18 and TRBJ1-2, with 10 bases fitting TRBD1. This CDR3 region has 13 residues. V was clipped by 5 bases and J by 8 bases; unmatched bases: 5. The germline V gene has CDR1 KGHSH and CDR2 LQKENI. CDR3: CASSAGTGEGYTF. CDR3 sequence (DNA): TGTGCCAGCTCAGCCGGGACAGGGGAAGGCTACACCTTC.

This rearrangement joins TRBV7-2 to TRBJ2-1; D might be TRBD1 (5 bases). The ends were cut back, 5 bases at V and 4 bases at J, with 9 bases in the middle. The CDR3 is 13 amino acids. Germline lookup yields CDR1 SGHTA and CDR2 FQGNSA. CDR3 protein: CASSTDTYNEQFF. In DNA form, the CDR3 reads TGTGCCAGCAGCACGGACACGTACAATGAGCAGTTCTTC.

This clone turned up a few times. This chain links TRBV5-1 with TRBJ2-5; 8 nucleotides agree with TRBD2. This CDR3 contains 14 residues. Germline V CDR1 and CDR2: SGHRS, YFSETQ. V was clipped by 4 bases and J by 2 bases; unmatched bases: 4. For the CDR3, the DNA is TGCGCCAGCAGCACGGGACTAGAGCAAGAGACCCAGTACTTC. As protein: CASSTGLEQETQYF.

This sequence joins TRBV7-2 and TRBJ2-3, with TRBD2 identical over 13 bases. The CDR3 consists of 17 residues. Unmatched junction bases numbered 5, after V lost 4 bases and J lost 1 base. The germline CDR1 and CDR2 sequences are SGHTA and FQGNSA. CDR3 residues: CASSSSGLAGGTDTQYF. CDR3 bases: TGTGCCAGCAGCTCCTCCGGACTAGCGGGAGGCACAGATACGCAGTATTTT. Filled out from reference TRBV7-2 and TRBJ2-3, the complete variable domain reads GAGVSQSPSNKVTEKGKDVELRCDPISGHTALYWYRQSLGQGLEFLIYFQGNSAPDKSGLPSDRFSAERTGGSVSTLTIQRTQQEDSAVYLCASSSSGLAGGTDTQYFGPGTRLTVL.

This chain links TRBV5-1 with TRBJ1-2; 7 nucleotides align to TRBD1. The CDR3 length is 13 residues. In germline, CDR1 is SGHRS, CDR2 YFSETQ. The V segment lost 4 bases and the J segment 7 bases; nucleotides outside the gene matches: 7. The CDR3 coding sequence is TGCGCCAGCAGCAGGGGCACAGGGGTTGGCTACACCTTC. It codes for CASSRGTGVGYTF.

The chain carries TRBV25-1 and TRBJ1-4, with 8 bases fitting TRBD1. The germline gives CDR1 MGHDK, CDR2 SYGVNS. J gave up 5 bases and V 6 bases, and 2 bases lay outside the gene matches. The CDR3 is made up of 13 amino acids. The CDR3 coding sequence is TGTGCCAGCAGGGGACAGGAGAATGAAAAACTGTTTTTT. Translating it yields CASRGQENEKLFF.